The sequence of this T cell receptor (beta chain) was determined in a study of molecular identifiers for immune sequencing clone quantification. In this sample, this clonotype turned up many times. Its specificity is unknown. Notes on the study in general: Among effectors, clones above 20 RNA copies held over 98% of molecules; among naive cells, under 1%.

TCRdb fed the PCR reads into MiXCR, producing one record per CDR3 protein. This sample has 550,000 to 750,000 distinct CDR3 sequences, with about 20% found just once. The V gene's germline CDR1 is PRHDT and CDR2 FYEKMQ (reference sequence). This CDR3 contains 14 residues. Sequenced: naive CD8+ T cells from blood, with Jurkat cell RNA spiked in. Subset meaning: FACS-sorted CD8+CD4-CCR7+CD45RA+ naive T cells. The chain combines TRBV13 with TRBJ2-5; TRBD2 aligns across 13 bases. The receptor's source is a human donor in good health. Some libraries in this study had Jurkat cell RNA spiked in. The CDR3 DNA sequence: TGTGCTACCGGGACTAGCGGGGAGCAAGAGACCCAGTACTTC. Protein sequence: CATGTSGEQETQYF. Full variable domain (outside the CDR3, taken from reference TRBV13 and TRBJ2-5): AAGVIQSPRHLIKEKRETATLKCYPIPRHDTVYWYQQGPGQDPQFLISFYEKMQSDKGSIPDRFSAQQFSDYHSELNMSSLELGDSALYFCATGTSGEQETQYFGPGTRLLVL.